These 27 T cell receptor beta chains were sequenced from one sample in a study of beta chain features in type 1 diabetes. Expressed TCRB transcripts were sequenced, since all the RNA that had been isolated was reverse transcribed. This table comes from immunoSEQ multiplex PCR, and its TCRdb copy is limited to in-frame clones, with some not included. Of around 430,000 clones in the sample, approximately 28% were seen once. The source material was naive CD4+ T cells from blood. All receptors come from a man aged 18 to 30 in good health.

CDR3 protein: CASSQAETGGTEAFF. The DNA for the CDR3 is TGTGCCAGCAGCCAGGCCGAAACGGGGGGAACTGAAGCTTTCTTT. V usage is TRBV4-2 and J usage is TRBJ1-1; D possibly corresponds to TRBD1 (5 bases). V was trimmed by 3 bases and J by 5 bases, leaving 16 bases between them. This CDR3 is 15 amino acids long. Germline V gene data show CDR1 as LGHNA and CDR2 as YNFKEQ.

There are a few counts of this clone. The chain is built from TRBV15 and TRBJ2-1, with 14 bases aligning to TRBD2. Germline values: CDR1 LNHNV, CDR2 YYDKDF (reference sequence). J lost 9 bases, V lost 6 bases, and 7 bases had no gene match. The CDR3 spans 15 residues. CDR3 nucleotides: TGTGCCACCAGTCCGGGACTAGCGGGAGCATCTGAGCAGTTCTTC. Protein sequence: CATSPGLAGASEQFF. The full variable domain, in which reference TRBV15 and TRBJ2-1 provide the parts outside the CDR3, is DAMVIQNPRYQVTQFGKPVTLSCSQTLNHNVMYWYQQKSSQAPKLLFHYYDKDFNNEADTPDNFQSRRPNTSFCFLDIRSPGLGDTAMYLCATSPGLAGASEQFFGPGTRLTVL.

The CDR3 loop is CAISGEVEQFF. In DNA form, the CDR3 reads TGTGCCATCAGTGGGGAAGTTGAGCAGTTCTTC. The J gene is TRBJ2-1, the V gene TRBV10-3; D call uncertain. Trimming took off 4 bases at V and 9 bases at J, with 7 bases between the two ends. This CDR3 is 11 amino acids long. The germline gives CDR1 ENHRY, CDR2 SYGVKD.

Only a few counts were recorded for this clone. Different DNA sequences within this sample yield the same CDR3. The V call is TRBV18, the J call TRBJ2-7, with D possibly called TRBD1 or TRBD2 (5 bases each). Germline CDR1 KGHSH, CDR2 LQKENI. There are 14 residues in the CDR3. Trimming removed 6 bases at V and 4 bases at J, with 16 bases between. The CDR3 nucleotides are TGTGCCAGCTCGTCCGGGACCGGAGCTTACGAGCAGTACTTC. Translating it yields CASSSGTGAYEQYF.

The chain employs TRBV5-1 and TRBJ2-5; D is unclear. Trimming removed 4 bases at V and 5 bases at J, with 9 bases between. From germline, CDR1 is SGHRS and CDR2 YFSETQ. The CDR3 runs 12 residues. The CDR3: CASSVSDETQYF. The CDR3 DNA is TGCGCCAGCAGCGTGTCGGACGAGACCCAGTACTTC.

The CDR3 nucleotides are TGTGCCAGCTCACCTCCGGGACTAGCGGGAGGGATAATCGATACGCAGTATTTT. Its translation is CASSPPGLAGGIIDTQYF. The V and J genes are TRBV18 and TRBJ2-3; the match to TRBD2 covers 16 bases. Germline V gives CDR1 KGHSH, CDR2 LQKENI. The CDR3 is made up of 18 amino acids. V lost 3 bases, J lost 6 bases, and 9 bases stayed unmatched.

This chain uses TRBV30 with TRBJ1-2; D is uncertain. Germline V gene data show CDR1 as GTSNPN and CDR2 as SVGIG (reference sequence). The CDR3 runs to 12 residues. Deletions cut 3 bases from V and 4 bases from J, with 9 bases between. As DNA, the CDR3 is TGTGCCTGGAGGAGACTGAGCTATGGCTACACCTTC. It specifies CAWRRLSYGYTF.

Concerning this clone itself: The sample holds other DNA sequences that translate to the same CDR3. The rearrangement links TRBV2 to TRBJ2-5, with 8 bases matching TRBD1. With 6 bases clipped from V and 1 base from J, the junction kept 4 bases outside the gene matches. This CDR3 has 14 residues. Germline-derived CDR1 and CDR2 are SNHLY and FYNNEI. CDR3 nucleotides: TGTGCCAGCAGAGCCGGGACAGGCCAAGAGACCCAGTACTTC. It yields the protein CASRAGTGQETQYF.

The genes are TRBV5-6 and TRBJ2-7; tentative D call: TRBD1 (5 bases). Germline values: CDR1 SGHDT, CDR2 YYEEEE. The V and J ends lost 4 bases and 7 bases respectively, with 27 bases between them. There are 17 residues in the CDR3. This CDR3 reads CASSPIGAFRGQIEQYF. CDR3 DNA sequence: TGTGCCAGCAGCCCGATTGGGGCCTTCCGCGGACAAATTGAGCAGTACTTC.

V and J are TRBV6-5 and TRBJ2-5; D gene uncertain. Germline CDR1 is MNHEY and CDR2 is SVGAGI. Trimming pared 5 bases from V and 2 bases from J, leaving 12 bases between. This CDR3 is built from 14 residues. Here the CDR3 reads CASSHPTPQETQYF. The CDR3 DNA reads as TGTGCCAGCAGTCATCCGACACCTCAAGAGACCCAGTACTTC.

This clone was counted a few times. The gene calls are TRBV6-6 and TRBJ2-7; D could derive from TRBD1 or TRBD2 (7 bases each). The length of the CDR3 is 16 residues. The V gene lost 0 bases and the J gene lost 4 bases, with 16 bases spanning the gap. Germline CDR1 MNHNY, CDR2 SVGAGI (reference sequence). The CDR3: CASSYSTSQGGYEQYF. The CDR3 region has the DNA TGTGCCAGCAGTTACTCGACCTCTCAGGGGGGGTACGAGCAGTACTTC.

This clone was counted between two and nine times. CDR3 bases: TGTGCCAGCTCACCTGCGGAGAATGAGCAGTTCTTC. This codes for CASSPAENEQFF. The chain joins TRBV18 to TRBJ2-1; D unresolved. V lost 3 bases to trimming and J lost 7 bases, with 7 bases between them. The germline gives CDR1 KGHSH, CDR2 LQKENI. CDR3 length: 12 residues.

The V and J genes are TRBV4-1 and TRBJ2-3; 10 nucleotides agree with TRBD2. V was clipped by 4 bases and J by 2 bases; unmatched bases: 6. This CDR3 spans 16 amino acids. The V gene's germline CDR1 is MGHRA and CDR2 YSYEKL. Here the CDR3 reads CASSLAGGLNTDTQYF. In DNA form, the CDR3 reads TGCGCCAGCAGCCTAGCGGGAGGCCTGAACACAGATACGCAGTATTTT.

This clone has just one count. This rearrangement joins TRBV5-1 to TRBJ2-2; D is possibly TRBD1 or TRBD2 (5 bases each). The CDR3 contains 14 residues. Deletions cut 4 bases from V and 4 bases from J, with 11 bases between. CDR1 and CDR2 (germline): SGHRS, YFSETQ. The CDR3 bases are TGCGCCAGCAGCCAGGGACCCGTCACCGGGGAGCTGTTTTTT. Protein: CASSQGPVTGELFF. Combining the CDR3 with reference TRBV5-1 and TRBJ2-2 gives the whole variable domain KAGVTQTPRYLIKTRGQQVTLSCSPISGHRSVSWYQQTPGQGLQFLFEYFSETQRNKGNFPGRFSGRQFSNSRSEMNVSTLELGDSALYLCASSQGPVTGELFFGEGSRLTVL.

This clone was observed a few times. The chain uses TRBV7-9 and TRBJ2-7, with 9 bases that match TRBD1. Germline V gene sequence: CDR1 SEHNR, CDR2 FQNEAQ (reference sequence). There are 14 residues in the CDR3. J was trimmed by 1 base and V by 5 bases; bases with no gene match: 3. The CDR3 here is CASSIQGASYEQYF. For the CDR3, the DNA is TGTGCCAGCAGCATACAGGGGGCATCCTACGAGCAGTACTTC.

This chain links TRBV27 with TRBJ2-4, with unresolved D. The germline V gene has CDR1 MNHEY and CDR2 SMNVEV (reference sequence). The ends were cut back, 5 bases at V and 1 base at J, with 15 bases in the middle. CDR3 length equals 16 residues. CDR3 DNA: TGTGCCAGCAGTCCCGACCAGAACACGGCCAAAAACATTCAGTACTTC. This gives the protein CASSPDQNTAKNIQYF.

This clone appeared a few times. The rearrangement links TRBV7-3 to TRBJ2-3, with D tentatively TRBD2 (6 bases). CDR1 is SGHTA and CDR2 is FQGTGA in the germline V gene. Trimming removed 6 bases from V and 2 bases from J, with 18 bases in between. The CDR3 length is 16 residues. In DNA form, the CDR3 reads TGTGCCAGCAGGAGAAACCCGGGAGTCCCCACAGATACGCAGTATTTT. Residues: CASRRNPGVPTDTQYF.

This clone was detected only a few times. Other DNA sequences from this sample encode an identical CDR3 as well. V gene TRBV29-1 combines with J gene TRBJ1-2; TRBD1 matches 8 bases. The CDR3 contains 13 residues. CDR1 and CDR2 from the germline V gene are SQVTM and ANQGSEA. Trimming cost V 6 bases and J 0 bases; bases outside gene matches: 3. This CDR3 is CSVGTGANYGYTF. The CDR3 region has the DNA TGCAGCGTGGGGACAGGCGCTAACTATGGCTACACCTTC. Drawing the rest from reference TRBV29-1 and TRBJ1-2, the complete variable domain is SAVISQKPSRDICQRGTSLTIQCQVDSQVTMMFWYRQQPGQSLTLIATANQGSEATYESGFVIDKFPISRPNLTFSTLTVSNMSPEDSSIYLCSVGTGANYGYTFGSGTRLTVV.

The chain has TRBV14 and TRBJ2-7; D not certain. Trimming shortened V by 1 base and J by 1 base, and 8 bases separated the two germline ends. The germline V gene encodes CDR1 SGHDN and CDR2 FVKESK. The CDR3 has 14 residues. The CDR3: CASSQGVGSYEQYF. The CDR3 DNA reads as TGTGCCAGCAGCCAAGGCGTAGGGTCCTACGAGCAGTACTTC.

This chain connects TRBV5-1 to TRBJ2-5; D may be TRBD1 (6 bases). The CDR3 extends over 15 amino acids. The V gene's germline CDR1 is SGHRS and CDR2 YFSETQ. The V and J ends lost 2 bases and 0 bases respectively, with 11 bases between them. DNA for the CDR3: TGCGCCAGCAGCTTTACGGGGACAAACCAAGAGACCCAGTACTTC. It specifies CASSFTGTNQETQYF.

V gene TRBV4-3 combines with J gene TRBJ1-1, with a possible D match to TRBD1 (5 bases). CDR3 length equals 15 residues. The germline V gene has CDR1 LGHNA and CDR2 YSLEER. Trimming took off 1 base at V and 4 bases at J, with 13 bases between the two ends. CDR3 sequence reads: CASSQVVGVPTEAFF. As DNA, the CDR3 is TGCGCCAGCAGCCAAGTCGTGGGGGTGCCCACTGAAGCTTTCTTT.

The V call is TRBV9, the J call TRBJ2-3; D may be TRBD1 (7 bases). Germline CDR1 SGDLS, CDR2 YYNGEE. The CDR3 covers 15 residues. Trimming cost V 0 bases and J 4 bases, with 12 bases left between them. The CDR3 reads CASSVVQGGADTQYF. The CDR3 DNA is TGTGCCAGCAGCGTAGTCCAGGGGGGAGCAGATACGCAGTATTTT.

This clone was detected a few times. V gene TRBV4-3 combines with J gene TRBJ2-4; TRBD1 is a possible D gene (6 bases). With 0 bases removed from V and 1 base from J, the gap between germline ends came to 13 bases. Looked up from germline, CDR1 is LGHNA and CDR2 is YSLEER. The CDR3 consists of 17 residues. The CDR3: CASSQDPLTGAKNIQYF. The CDR3 DNA reads as TGCGCCAGCAGCCAAGATCCTCTAACAGGGGCCAAAAACATTCAGTACTTC.

The chain carries TRBV29-1 and TRBJ2-3; no clear D. The V and J ends lost 4 bases and 4 bases respectively, with 3 bases between them. The CDR3 loop spans 10 amino acids. Germline CDR1 is SQVTM and CDR2 is ANQGSEA. The CDR3 loop is CSVVPDTQYF. The CDR3 bases are TGCAGCGTTGTCCCAGATACGCAGTATTTT.

The chain uses TRBV13 and TRBJ1-1; TRBD1 aligns across 10 bases. V dropped 10 bases and J dropped 6; count of bases not matched to a gene: 11. The germline CDR1 and CDR2 sequences are PRHDT and FYEKMQ (reference sequence). The CDR3 is 14 residues long. The chain's CDR3 is CATGTGVSGAEAFF. The CDR3 nucleotides read TGTGCCACCGGGACAGGGGTAAGTGGCGCTGAAGCTTTCTTT.

The rearrangement uses TRBV30 and TRBJ1-3, with no clear D. CDR1 GTSNPN and CDR2 SVGIG come from the germline V gene (reference sequence). This CDR3 contains 13 residues. V shed 4 bases and J shed 0 bases, with 7 bases lying between them. The CDR3 sequence is CAWNARSGNTIYF. The CDR3 region has the DNA TGTGCCTGGAACGCCCGCTCTGGAAACACCATATATTTT.

The chain combines TRBV30 with TRBJ2-1; 7 bases are a match to TRBD1. CDR1 is GTSNPN and CDR2 is SVGIG in the germline V gene (reference sequence). The CDR3 runs to 12 residues. After removal of 1 base from V and 10 bases from J, the junction contained 4 bases not matched to a gene. The CDR3 nucleotides are TGTGCCTGGAGTGGAGGGGGCGAGGAGCAGTTCTTC. Its protein is CAWSGGGEEQFF.